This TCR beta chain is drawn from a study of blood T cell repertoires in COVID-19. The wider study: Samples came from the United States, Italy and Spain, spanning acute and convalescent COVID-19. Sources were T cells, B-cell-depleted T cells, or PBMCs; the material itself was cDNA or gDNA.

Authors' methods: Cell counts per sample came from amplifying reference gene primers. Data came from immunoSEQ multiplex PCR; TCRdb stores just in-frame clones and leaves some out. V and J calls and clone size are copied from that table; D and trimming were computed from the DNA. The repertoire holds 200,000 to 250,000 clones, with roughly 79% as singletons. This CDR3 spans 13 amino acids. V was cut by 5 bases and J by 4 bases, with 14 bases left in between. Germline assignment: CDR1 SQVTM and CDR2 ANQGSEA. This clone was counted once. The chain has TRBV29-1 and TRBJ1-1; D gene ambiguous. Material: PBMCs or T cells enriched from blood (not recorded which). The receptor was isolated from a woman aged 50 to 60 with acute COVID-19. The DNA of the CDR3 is TGCAGCGTTATCATACGGGCGGGCACTGAAGCTTTCTTT. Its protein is CSVIIRAGTEAFF. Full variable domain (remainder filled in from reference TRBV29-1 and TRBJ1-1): SAVISQKPSRDICQRGTSLTIQCQVDSQVTMMFWYRQQPGQSLTLIATANQGSEATYESGFVIDKFPISRPNLTFSTLTVSNMSPEDSSIYLCSVIIRAGTEAFFGQGTRLTVV.